Listed below are T cell receptor beta chains from one sample, sequenced in a study of neurological immune-mediated disorders. TCRdb redid the calling of the 5' RACE reads with MiXCR, one entry per CDR3 protein. The sample lists tens of thousands of distinct CDR3 sequences; about 9.4% were seen once. What was sequenced was PBMCs. Receptors originate from a man aged 25-40 years in good health. Each CDR3 is given with its conserved first and last residue. Fields, in order: J gene, D gene, clone size, V gene, CDR3 DNA, CDR3 protein. The D gene is left open where the match is weak. Clone size appears in some rows only: once, few, many, or a class for an expanded clone.

TRBJ2-3,.,few,TRBV7-3,TGTGCCAGCAGCTTATCGTACAGCACAGATACGCAGTATTTT,CASSLSYSTDTQYF
TRBJ1-5,.,many,TRBV20-1,TGCAGTGCTAGTTCCGTGGACATCAATCAGCCCCAGCATTTT,CSASSVDINQPQHF
TRBJ1-1,.,many,TRBV10-3,TGTGCCATCGGACGGAAAAACACTGAAGCTTTCTTT,CAIGRKNTEAFF
TRBJ2-5,TRBD2,many,TRBV20-1,TGCAGTGCTCCGGGAGGGTTAGAAGAGACCCAGTACTTC,CSAPGGLEETQYF
TRBJ2-7,.,few,TRBV12-3/TRBV12-4,TGTGCCAGCAGTTTTTCTGGGGGCGCTTACGAGCAGTACTTC,CASSFSGGAYEQYF
TRBJ2-4,.,.,TRBV9,TGTGCCAGCAGCCCCAGGTCGGACATTCAGTACTTC,CASSPRSDIQYF
TRBJ1-1,.,.,TRBV28,TGTGCCAGCAGTTTCCCCCGTTTTGAAGCTTTTTTT,CASSFPRFEAFF
TRBJ1-1,TRBD1,.,TRBV10-1,TGCGCCAGCAGTGACCACGGGACAGGGGGGACTGAAGCTTTCTTT,CASSDHGTGGTEAFF
TRBJ1-4,.,many,TRBV2,TGTGCCAGCAGGGCACCCCAGGGTGGCGAAAAACTGTTTTTT,CASRAPQGGEKLFF
TRBJ2-2,.,few,TRBV27,TGTGCCAGCAGTTTGGGAGAGTTCACCGGGGAGCTGTTTTTT,CASSLGEFTGELFF
TRBJ2-5,TRBD2,.,TRBV12-3/TRBV12-4,TGTGCCAGCAGTTTTACCACTAGCGGGAGGTTAGAGACCCAGTACTTC,CASSFTTSGRLETQYF
TRBJ2-7,TRBD1,many,TRBV12-3/TRBV12-4,TGTGCCAGCAGTCCCACAGGGGGAGGAAACGAGCAGTACTTC,CASSPTGGGNEQYF
TRBJ2-2,.,many,TRBV5-1,TGCGCCAGCGGCGAAAGGGATTTCGGGGAGCTGTTTTTT,CASGERDFGELFF
TRBJ1-1,.,many,TRBV15,TGTGCCACCAGCGCCCTTTGGGTGGACACTGAAGCTTTCTTT,CATSALWVDTEAFF
TRBJ1-1,.,many,TRBV5-1,TGCGCCAGCAGTCGGTGGGGCACCATGAACACTGAAGCTTTCTTT,CASSRWGTMNTEAFF
TRBJ2-7,TRBD2,few,TRBV10-2,TGCGCCAGCAGTGACGTGGGAGGGTCCTACGAGCAGTACTTC,CASSDVGGSYEQYF
TRBJ2-7,.,many,TRBV7-2,TGTGCCAGCAGCTTAGTTGTGGGAGATCGGCACGAGCAGTACTTC,CASSLVVGDRHEQYF
TRBJ1-4,TRBD1,many,TRBV7-2,TGTGCCAGCAGCGAAAGGGGACAGGGTAATGAAAAACTGTTTTTT,CASSERGQGNEKLFF
TRBJ2-1,.,few,TRBV7-9,TGTGCCAGCAGCTCCCCCCAAGGAGACTACAATGAGCAGTTCTTC,CASSSPQGDYNEQFF
TRBJ2-1,TRBD2,many,TRBV6-4,TGTGCCAGCAGTGAAGCCCCTAGCGGGAGAATGAGTGGCAATGAGCAGTTCTTC,CASSEAPSGRMSGNEQFF
TRBJ2-2,.,many,TRBV7-3,TGTGCCAGCAGCCCGCAAACCGGGGAGCTGTTTTTT,CASSPQTGELFF
TRBJ2-1,TRBD2,many,TRBV20-1,TGCAGTGCTCAAGGGACTAGCGGGAGGGCAGGCGGCGATGAGCAGTTCTTC,CSAQGTSGRAGGDEQFF
TRBJ2-3,TRBD2,many,TRBV10-3,TGTGCCATCAGTGGGACTAGCGGGAGCAGAGATACGCAGTATTTT,CAISGTSGSRDTQYF
TRBJ2-7,.,once,TRBV4-2,TGTGCCAGCAGCCAAAGGGGGGACCCCCACGAGCAGTACTTC,CASSQRGDPHEQYF